This T cell receptor beta chain was profiled in a study of blood T cell repertoires in COVID-19. In the study overall: Acute and convalescent COVID-19 specimens originated in the United States, Italy and Spain. T cells, B-cell-depleted T cells, or PBMCs provided the cDNA or gDNA that served as material.

Germline assignment: CDR1 SEHNR and CDR2 FQNEAQ (reference sequence). Trimming stripped 1 base from V and 7 bases from J, with 13 bases between. CDR3 length: 14 residues. TCRdb's table, derived via immunoSEQ multiplex PCR, lists solely in-frame clones and lacks some. The sample lists over 250,000 clones, 88% seen once, with about 0.74% in the top ten. Sample: peripheral blood. This TCR derives from a woman aged 25 to 39 with acute or convalescent COVID-19. J is TRBJ1-2 and V is TRBV7-9; tentative D call: TRBD1 (6 bases). This CDR3 is CASSLGSGEFGYTF. The DNA of the CDR3 is TGTGCCAGCAGCTTAGGTTCAGGGGAGTTTGGCTACACCTTC.